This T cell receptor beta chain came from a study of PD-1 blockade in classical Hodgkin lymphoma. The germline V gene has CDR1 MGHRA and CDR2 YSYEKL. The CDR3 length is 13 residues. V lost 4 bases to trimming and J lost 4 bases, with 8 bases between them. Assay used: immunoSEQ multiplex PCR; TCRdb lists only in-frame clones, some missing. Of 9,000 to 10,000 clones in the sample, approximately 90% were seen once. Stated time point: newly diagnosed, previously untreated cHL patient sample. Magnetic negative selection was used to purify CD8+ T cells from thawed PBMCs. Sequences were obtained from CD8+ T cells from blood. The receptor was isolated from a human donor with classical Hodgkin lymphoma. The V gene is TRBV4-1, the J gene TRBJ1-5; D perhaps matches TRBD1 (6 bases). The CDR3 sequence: CASSLRGNQPQHF. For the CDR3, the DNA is TGCGCCAGCAGCCTGAGGGGGAATCAGCCCCAGCATTTT.